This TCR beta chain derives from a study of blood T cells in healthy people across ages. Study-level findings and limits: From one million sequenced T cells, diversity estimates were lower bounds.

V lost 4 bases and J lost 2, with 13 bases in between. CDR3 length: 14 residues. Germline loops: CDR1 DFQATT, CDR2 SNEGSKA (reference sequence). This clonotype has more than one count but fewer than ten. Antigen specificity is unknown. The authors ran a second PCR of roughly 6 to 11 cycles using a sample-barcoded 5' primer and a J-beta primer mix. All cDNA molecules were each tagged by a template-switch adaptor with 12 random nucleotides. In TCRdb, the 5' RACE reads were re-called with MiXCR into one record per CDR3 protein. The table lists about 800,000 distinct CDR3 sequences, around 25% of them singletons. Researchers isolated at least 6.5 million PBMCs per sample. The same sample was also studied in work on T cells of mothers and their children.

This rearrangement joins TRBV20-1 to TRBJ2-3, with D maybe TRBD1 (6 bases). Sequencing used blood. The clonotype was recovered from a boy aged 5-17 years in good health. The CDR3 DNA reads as TGCAGTGCTATTTGGGCAGGGGACACAGATACGCAGTATTTT. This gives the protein CSAIWAGDTDTQYF.